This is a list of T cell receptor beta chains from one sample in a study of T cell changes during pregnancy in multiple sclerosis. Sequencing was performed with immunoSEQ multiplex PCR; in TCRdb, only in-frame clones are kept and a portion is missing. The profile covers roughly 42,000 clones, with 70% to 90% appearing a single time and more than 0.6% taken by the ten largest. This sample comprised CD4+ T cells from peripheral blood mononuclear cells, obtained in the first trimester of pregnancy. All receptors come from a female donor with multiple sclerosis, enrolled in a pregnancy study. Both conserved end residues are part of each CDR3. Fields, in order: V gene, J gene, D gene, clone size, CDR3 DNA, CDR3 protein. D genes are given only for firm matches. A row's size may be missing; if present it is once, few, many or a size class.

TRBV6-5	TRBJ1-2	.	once	TGTGCCAGCAGTTACTCCGCTCAGGGGAATAACTATGGCTACACCTTC	CASSYSAQGNNYGYTF
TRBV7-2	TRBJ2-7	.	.	TGTGCCAGCAGCACACTAGCCGTATACGAGCAGTACTTC	CASSTLAVYEQYF
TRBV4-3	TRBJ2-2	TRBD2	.	TGCGCCAGCAGCCAAGGACTAGCCTACACCGGGGAGCTGTTTTTT	CASSQGLAYTGELFF
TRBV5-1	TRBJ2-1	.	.	TGCGCCAGCAGTAAAACCCCGATTACGAGCTCCTACAATGAGCAGTTCTTC	CASSKTPITSSYNEQFF
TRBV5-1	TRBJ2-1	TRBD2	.	TGCGCCAGCAGCCCGGGACTAGCGGGAGTTCGCAATGAGCAGTTCTTC	CASSPGLAGVRNEQFF
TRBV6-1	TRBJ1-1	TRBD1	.	TGTGCCAGCAGATTCGTAACAGGGGGCCGTGATGAAGCTTTCTTT	CASRFVTGGRDEAFF
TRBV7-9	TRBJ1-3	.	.	TGTGCCAGCAGCTTAGGAGATCTCTCTGGAAACACCATATATTTT	CASSLGDLSGNTIYF
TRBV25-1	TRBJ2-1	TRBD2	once	TGTGCCAGCAGCGACATACTAGCGGGATCCTACAATGAGCAGTTCTTC	CASSDILAGSYNEQFF
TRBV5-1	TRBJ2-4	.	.	TGCGCCAGCAGCTTGAGAGGGAGAGAGAGCATTCAGTACTTC	CASSLRGRESIQYF
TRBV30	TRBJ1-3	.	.	TGTGCCTGGAACAGGGCTGGAAACACCATATATTTT	CAWNRAGNTIYF
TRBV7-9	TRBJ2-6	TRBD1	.	TGTGCCAGCAGCTTAGATGGCAGGGGGCGAGCTGGGGCCAACGTCCTGACTTTC	CASSLDGRGRAGANVLTF
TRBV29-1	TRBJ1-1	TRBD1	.	TGCAGCGTTGAAAAGGGGGCAGGGAACACTGAAGCTTTCTTT	CSVEKGAGNTEAFF
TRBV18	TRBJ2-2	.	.	TGTGCCAGCTCATCCGACAGGCCGCCCGCCGGGGAGCTGTTTTTT	CASSSDRPPAGELFF
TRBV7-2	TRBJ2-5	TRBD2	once	TGTGCCAGCAGCTCCCCCGGGACTAGCGGGGGGAGGACCCAGTACTTC	CASSSPGTSGGRTQYF
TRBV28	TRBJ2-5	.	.	TGTGCCAGCAGCCAGGGGACCCCGGGGACCCAGTACTTC	CASSQGTPGTQYF
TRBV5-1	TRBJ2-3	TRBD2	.	TGCGCCAGCAGCTTTCAGGACCCCAGCGGGGTCACAGATACGCAGTATTTT	CASSFQDPSGVTDTQYF
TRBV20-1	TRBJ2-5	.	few	TGCAGTGCCCGGACAATGGAGACCCAGTACTTC	CSARTMETQYF
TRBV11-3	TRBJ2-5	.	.	TGTGCCAGCACTAGCGCACAAGAGACCCAGTACTTC	CASTSAQETQYF
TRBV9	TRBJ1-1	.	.	TGTGCCAGCAGCGTAGGGCCCGAGAACACTGAAGCTTTCTTT	CASSVGPENTEAFF
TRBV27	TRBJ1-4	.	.	TGTGCCAGCAGTCCCTACAGTGCAACTAATGAAAAACTGTTTTTT	CASSPYSATNEKLFF
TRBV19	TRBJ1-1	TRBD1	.	TGTGCCAGTAGCAGCACAGGGGCCCCCCGGGCTTTCTTT	CASSSTGAPRAFF
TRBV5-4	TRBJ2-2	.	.	TGTGCCAGCAGCTTGTCGGGATCAGGAGCCGGGGAGCTGTTTTTT	CASSLSGSGAGELFF
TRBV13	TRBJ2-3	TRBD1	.	TGTGCCAGCAGCCCAACCCACCGGGACAGGGGGCAGTATTTT	CASSPTHRDRGQYF
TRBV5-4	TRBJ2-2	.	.	TGTGCCAGCAGCTCCCGACTGGATAACACCGGGGAGCTGTTTTTT	CASSSRLDNTGELFF
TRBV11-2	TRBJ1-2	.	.	TGTGCCAGCAGCTTTCAGGGCGCTAGGGTCTATGGCTACACCTTC	CASSFQGARVYGYTF
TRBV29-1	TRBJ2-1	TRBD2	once	TGCAGCGGGGGGACTAGCGGCCGCAATGAGCAGTTCTTC	CSGGTSGRNEQFF
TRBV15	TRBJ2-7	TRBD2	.	TGTGCCACCAGCAGAAAACCCGGGACTAGCGTATCCTCCTACGAGCAGTACTTC	CATSRKPGTSVSSYEQYF
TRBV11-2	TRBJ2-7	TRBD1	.	TGTGCCAGCAGAGGCGGACAGGGCTTTTACGAGCAGTACTTC	CASRGGQGFYEQYF
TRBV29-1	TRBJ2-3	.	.	TGCAGCGTTGTATCTTTGCGGGCAGGGGGCACAGATACGCAGTATTTT	CSVVSLRAGGTDTQYF
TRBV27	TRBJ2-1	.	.	TGTGCCAGCAGTTCCCCGGGCGGGGTCTACAATGAGCAGTTCTTC	CASSSPGGVYNEQFF
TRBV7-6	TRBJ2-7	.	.	TGTGCCAGCAGCCATACCACGACAGCCGACTACGAGCAGTACTTC	CASSHTTTADYEQYF
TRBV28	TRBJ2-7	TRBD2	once	TGTGCCAGCAGACTCGGGACTAGCGGATCCTACGAGCAGTACTTC	CASRLGTSGSYEQYF
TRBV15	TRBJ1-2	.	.	TGTGCCACCAGCAGAGGTGGGCAGGGCGACGGCTACACCTTC	CATSRGGQGDGYTF
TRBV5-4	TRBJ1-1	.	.	TGTGCCAGCAGCTTGAGTGGGCCCGGCCTAATCACTGAAGCTTTCTTT	CASSLSGPGLITEAFF
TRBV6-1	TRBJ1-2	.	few	TGTGCCAGCAGTGATCCAGGACAGCACTATGGCTACACCTTC	CASSDPGQHYGYTF
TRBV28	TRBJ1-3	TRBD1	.	TGTGCCAGCAGTGTAACCGGGACAGGGGTTGGAAACACCATATATTTT	CASSVTGTGVGNTIYF
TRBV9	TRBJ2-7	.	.	TGTGCCAGCAGCGTAGGCGAGGAGGGATGGTACGAGCAGTACTTC	CASSVGEEGWYEQYF
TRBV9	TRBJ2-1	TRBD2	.	TGTGCCAGCAGCCCCCCGGGACTAGCGCTTCATGAGCAGTTCTTC	CASSPPGLALHEQFF
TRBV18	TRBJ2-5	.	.	TGTGCCAGCTCACAGCGACAGTACCAAGAGACCCAGTACTTC	CASSQRQYQETQYF
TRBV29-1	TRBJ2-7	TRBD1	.	TGCAGCGTTGAGGGGACAGGGAATTACGAGCAGTACTTC	CSVEGTGNYEQYF
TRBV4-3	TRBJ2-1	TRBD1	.	TGCGCCAGCTCCCCCCGAGGGGGCAGTGAGCAGTTCTTC	CASSPRGGSEQFF
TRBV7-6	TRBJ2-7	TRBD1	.	TGTGCCAGCAGTTTCATAAGGACAGGGGGTGAGCAGTACTTC	CASSFIRTGGEQYF
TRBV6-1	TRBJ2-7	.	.	TGTGCCAGCAGTGAACTGGCACAGAGCTCCTACGAGCAGTACTTC	CASSELAQSSYEQYF
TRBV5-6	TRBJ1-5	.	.	TGTGCCAGCAGCCTGGGTCAGATATTAAATCAGCCCCAGCATTTT	CASSLGQILNQPQHF
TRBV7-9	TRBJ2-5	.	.	TGTGCCAGCAGCTTAGCAGGGGCTAGCCAAGAGACCCAGTACTTC	CASSLAGASQETQYF